The TCR beta chain described here comes from a study of T cell responses to AZD1222 COVID-19 vaccine. Overall study results and limits: The CD4 TCRs associated with vaccination extended across spike and predominated at 160-218 and 743-854. Donors were chiefly white British, with a greater number of females, and clonal diversity was perhaps underestimated.

Points on this clone: Its antigen is not identified.

CDR1 and CDR2 (germline): SGHTA, FQGNSA. The length of the CDR3 is 15 residues. V lost 5 bases and J lost 2, with 14 bases in between. Here immunoSEQ multiplex PCR was the method, and the copy in TCRdb shows in-frame clones only, minus some. The sample contains about 140,000 clones, more than 85% of which appear only once. V usage is TRBV7-2 and J usage is TRBJ2-3, with a weak D call TRBD1 (6 bases). The sequence was collected from an adult who received the AZD1222 COVID-19 vaccine. The input for sequencing was peripheral blood, taken 28 days after the second AZD1222 dose. CDR3 loop: CASSRGLGATDTQYF. The CDR3 nucleotides are TGTGCCAGCAGCAGAGGACTGGGGGCCACAGATACGCAGTATTTT.